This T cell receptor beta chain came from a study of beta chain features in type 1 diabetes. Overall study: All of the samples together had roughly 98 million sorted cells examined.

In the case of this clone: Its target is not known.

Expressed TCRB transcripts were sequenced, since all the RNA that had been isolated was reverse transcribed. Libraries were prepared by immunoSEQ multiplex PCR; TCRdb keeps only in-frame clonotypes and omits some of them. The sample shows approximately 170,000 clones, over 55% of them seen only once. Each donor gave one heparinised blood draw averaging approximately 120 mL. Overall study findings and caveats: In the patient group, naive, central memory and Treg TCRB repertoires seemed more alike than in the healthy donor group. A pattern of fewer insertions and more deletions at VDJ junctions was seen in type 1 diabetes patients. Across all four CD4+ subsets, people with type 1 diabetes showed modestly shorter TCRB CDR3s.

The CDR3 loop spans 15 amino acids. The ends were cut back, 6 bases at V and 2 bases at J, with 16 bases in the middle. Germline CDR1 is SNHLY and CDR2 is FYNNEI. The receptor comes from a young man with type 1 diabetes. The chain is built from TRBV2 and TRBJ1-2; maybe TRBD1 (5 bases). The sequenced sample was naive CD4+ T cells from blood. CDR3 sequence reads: CASRGEAGPNYGYTF. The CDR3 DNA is TGTGCCAGCAGGGGGGAGGCAGGTCCGAACTATGGCTACACCTTC. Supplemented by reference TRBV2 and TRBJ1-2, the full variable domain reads EPEVTQTPSHQVTQMGQEVILRCVPISNHLYFYWYRQILGQKVEFLVSFYNNEISEKSEIFDDQFSVERPDGSNFTLKIRSTKLEDSAMYFCASRGEAGPNYGYTFGSGTRLTVV.